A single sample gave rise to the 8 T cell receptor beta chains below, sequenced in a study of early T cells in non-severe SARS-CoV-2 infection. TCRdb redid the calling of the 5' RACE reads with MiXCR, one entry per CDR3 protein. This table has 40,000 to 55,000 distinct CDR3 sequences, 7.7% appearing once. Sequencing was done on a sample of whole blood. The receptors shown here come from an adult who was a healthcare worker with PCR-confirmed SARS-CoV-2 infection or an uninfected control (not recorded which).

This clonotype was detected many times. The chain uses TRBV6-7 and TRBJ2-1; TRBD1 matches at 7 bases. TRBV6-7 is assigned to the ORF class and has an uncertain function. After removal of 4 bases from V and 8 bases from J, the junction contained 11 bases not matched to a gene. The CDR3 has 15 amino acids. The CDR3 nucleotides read TGTGCCAGCAGTTTCACAGGGGCGCAGGGTTATGAGCAGTTCTTC. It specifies CASSFTGAQGYEQFF.

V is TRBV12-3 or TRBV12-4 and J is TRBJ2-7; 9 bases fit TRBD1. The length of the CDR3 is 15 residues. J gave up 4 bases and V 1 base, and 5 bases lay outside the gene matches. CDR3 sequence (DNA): TGTGCCAGCAGTTTAGTATCTGGGACAGGGTACGAGCAGTACTTC. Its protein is CASSLVSGTGYEQYF.

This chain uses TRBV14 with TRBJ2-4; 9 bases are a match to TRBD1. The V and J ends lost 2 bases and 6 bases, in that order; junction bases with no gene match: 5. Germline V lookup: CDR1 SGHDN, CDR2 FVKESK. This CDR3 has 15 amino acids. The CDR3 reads CASSQRTGVANIQYF. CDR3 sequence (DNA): TGTGCCAGCAGCCAACGGACAGGGGTAGCAAACATTCAGTACTTC.

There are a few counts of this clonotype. The CDR3 bases are TGTGCCAGCAGTGACTCGACAGGATTTGGCTACACCTTC. Translation gives CASSDSTGFGYTF. The rearrangement joins TRBV6-4 to TRBJ1-2; TRBD1 is a possible D gene (6 bases). Trimming removed 0 bases at V and 7 bases at J, with 9 bases between. Germline V CDR1 and CDR2: MRHNA, SNTAGT. This CDR3 spans 13 amino acids.

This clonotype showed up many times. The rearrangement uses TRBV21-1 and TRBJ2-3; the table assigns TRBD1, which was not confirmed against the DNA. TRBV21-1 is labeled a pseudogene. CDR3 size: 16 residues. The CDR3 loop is CASSKGQGASTDTQYF. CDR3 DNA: TGTGCCAGCAGCAAAGGACAGGGGGCTAGCACAGATACGCAGTATTTT.

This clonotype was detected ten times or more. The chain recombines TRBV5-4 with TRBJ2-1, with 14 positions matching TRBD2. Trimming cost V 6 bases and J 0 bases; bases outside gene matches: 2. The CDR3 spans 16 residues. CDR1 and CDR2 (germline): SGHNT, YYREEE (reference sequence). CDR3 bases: TGTGCCAGCAAGGGACTAGCGGGGGACTCCTACAATGAGCAGTTCTTC. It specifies CASKGLAGDSYNEQFF.

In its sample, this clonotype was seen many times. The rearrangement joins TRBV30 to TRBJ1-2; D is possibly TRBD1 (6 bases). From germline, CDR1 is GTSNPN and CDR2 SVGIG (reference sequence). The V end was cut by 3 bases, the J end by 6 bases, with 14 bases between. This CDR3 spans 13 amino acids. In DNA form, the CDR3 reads TGTGCCTGGAGCCGAGGAAGGGGGGATGGCTACACCTTC. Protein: CAWSRGRGDGYTF.

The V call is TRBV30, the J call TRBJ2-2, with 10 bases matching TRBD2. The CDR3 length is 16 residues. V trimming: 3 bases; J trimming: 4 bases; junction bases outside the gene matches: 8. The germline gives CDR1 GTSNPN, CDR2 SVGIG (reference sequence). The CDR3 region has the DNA TGTGCCTGGAGAAGGGCCCTAGCGGGGGCCACCGGGGAGCTGTTTTTT. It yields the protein CAWRRALAGATGELFF.